The clone carrying this TCR beta chain was detected a few times. TCRdb re-derived calls from the 5' RACE reads in MiXCR, one entry per CDR3 protein. The sample comprises about 260,000 distinct CDR3 sequences, roughly 20% of which are singletons, and 7.8% rests with the top ten. The sample comes from a study of CD8 T cells in ankylosing spondylitis. CDR1 KGHDR and CDR2 SFDVKD come from the germline V gene. V lost 3 bases and J lost 1; bases outside the gene matches: 6. The CDR3 totals 16 residues. Input material: blood, either unsorted or a sorted T cell fraction (not recorded which). This TCR came from a male donor with ankylosing spondylitis or in good health (not recorded which). The chain is built from TRBV24-1 and TRBJ2-3; 7 positions agree with TRBD2. The CDR3 DNA follows: TGTGCCACCAGTGATCCTAGCGGTTTGCGCACAGATACGCAGTATTTT. Translating gives CATSDPSGLRTDTQYF.